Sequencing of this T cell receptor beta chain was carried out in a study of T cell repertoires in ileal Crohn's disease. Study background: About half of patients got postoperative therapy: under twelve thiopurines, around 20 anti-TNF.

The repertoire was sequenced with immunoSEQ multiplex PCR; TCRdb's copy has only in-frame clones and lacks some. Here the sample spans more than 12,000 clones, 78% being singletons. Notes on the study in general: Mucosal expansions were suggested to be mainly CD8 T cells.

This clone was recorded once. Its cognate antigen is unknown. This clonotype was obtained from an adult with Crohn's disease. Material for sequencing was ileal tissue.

Here the CDR3 DNA reads TGTGCCACCTACAGGTGGGACTATGGCTACACCTTC. This encodes CATYRWDYGYTF. The V call is TRBV6-5, the J call TRBJ1-2, with D perhaps TRBD1 (5 bases). The ends were cut back, 10 bases at V and 3 bases at J, with 12 bases in the middle. The CDR3 runs to 12 residues. Looked up from germline, CDR1 is MNHEY and CDR2 is SVGAGI.